Listed below are T cell receptor beta chains from one sample, sequenced in a study of T cell repertoires in cytomegalovirus infection. TCRdb itself ran the reads through MiXCR, one entry per CDR3 protein. The sample has 40,000 to 60,000 distinct CDR3 sequences, over 20% seen once. Their target antigens are unknown. Material: CD8+ T cells from cultured PBMCs, obtained from culture after CMV antigen stimulation. The receptor source for this set is a human donor in good health (CMV status not recorded). Some clones in this sample may be carry-over from other donors' samples. CDR3s include the opening cysteine and the closing phenylalanine or tryptophan. D genes are given only for firm matches. Only part of the rows carry a size: once, few, many, or a class if the clone is expanded.

>TRBV19|14|.|TRBJ2-5|.
CASSALPNLETQYF
TGTGCCAGTAGTGCACTCCCTAACTTGGAGACCCAGTACTTC
>TRBV7-9|16|TRBD1|TRBJ2-4|few
CASSLVGTGDGNIQYF
TGTGCCAGCAGCTTAGTAGGGACAGGGGATGGAAACATTCAGTACTTC
>TRBV15|14|TRBD2|TRBJ2-7|once
CATSPRGGRYEQYF
TGTGCCACCAGCCCCCGGGGGGGGCGATACGAGCAGTACTTC
>TRBV29-1|12|TRBD2|TRBJ2-7|.
CSAGLGDYEQYF
TGCAGCGCTGGACTAGGGGACTACGAGCAGTACTTC
>TRBV7-2|15|.|TRBJ2-3|.
CASSLSSASTDTQYF
TGTGCCAGCAGCTTATCTAGCGCCAGCACAGATACGCAGTATTTT
>TRBV6-5|12|.|TRBJ1-1|many
CASQSGGTEAFF
TGTGCCAGCCAATCTGGGGGGACTGAAGCTTTCTTT
>TRBV12-3/TRBV12-4|19|TRBD2|TRBJ2-5|few
CASSPGLAGVLRFVETQYF
TGTGCCAGCAGTCCCGGACTAGCGGGAGTTCTTCGGTTTGTGGAGACCCAGTACTTC
>TRBV6-2/TRBV6-3|14|.|TRBJ2-7|.
CASSPGLFLYEQYF
TGTGCCAGCAGTCCCGGACTTTTCCTCTACGAGCAGTACTTC
>TRBV5-1|11|.|TRBJ2-1|.
CASSLGVEQFF
TGCGCCAGCAGTCTGGGAGTTGAGCAGTTCTTC
>TRBV28|13|.|TRBJ2-1|.
CASSPLRFGEQFF
TGTGCCAGCAGTCCCCTGCGGTTTGGTGAGCAGTTCTTC
>TRBV10-2|12|TRBD1|TRBJ1-1|.
CASSAGGTEAFF
TGCGCCAGCAGTGCAGGGGGCACTGAAGCTTTCTTT
>TRBV12-3/TRBV12-4|13|.|TRBJ1-5|few
CASRGVGGQPQHF
TGTGCCAGCAGAGGGGTGGGGGGCCAGCCCCAGCATTTT
>TRBV6-2/TRBV6-3|13|TRBD2|TRBJ2-1|few
CASSFSSGREQFF
TGTGCCAGCAGTTTCTCTAGCGGGAGGGAGCAGTTCTTC
>TRBV6-6|15|.|TRBJ2-3|.
CASRPYSGGTDTQYF
TGTGCCAGCAGACCCTATAGCGGCGGCACAGATACGCAGTATTTT
>TRBV6-5|12|.|TRBJ2-5|once
CANTRGGETQYF
TGTGCCAACACTCGCGGAGGGGAGACCCAGTACTTC
>TRBV29-1|15|TRBD1|TRBJ1-5|few
CSADLRTGVGQPQHF
TGCAGTGCTGACCTCAGGACAGGGGTGGGTCAGCCCCAGCATTTT
>TRBV7-9|19|TRBD2|TRBJ2-3|.
CASSSPGTSGGPSTDTQYF
TGTGCCAGCAGCTCCCCCGGGACTAGCGGAGGGCCTAGCACAGATACGCAGTATTTT
>TRBV6-2/TRBV6-3|16|TRBD2|TRBJ2-1|.
CASSTLAGGGWNEQFF
TGTGCCAGCAGTACTCTAGCGGGAGGGGGTTGGAATGAGCAGTTCTTC
>TRBV20-1|16|.|TRBJ1-5|.
CSARDLLTGSEQPQHF
TGCAGTGCTAGAGACCTCCTTACAGGGTCGGAACAGCCCCAGCATTTT
>TRBV20-1|15|.|TRBJ1-3|few
CSAAGAGRNGNTIYF
TGCAGTGCTGCGGGGGCCGGGAGAAATGGAAACACCATATATTTT
>TRBV12-3/TRBV12-4|14|.|TRBJ1-1|few
CASSRDGGDTEAFF
TGTGCCAGCAGCCGGGACGGGGGCGACACTGAAGCTTTCTTT
>TRBV7-2|15|.|TRBJ2-1|few
CASSLVSLAGNEQFF
TGTGCCAGCAGCTTAGTGTCCCTAGCCGGCAATGAGCAGTTCTTC
>TRBV2|12|.|TRBJ2-2|few
CANTVMTGELFF
TGTGCCAATACGGTCATGACCGGGGAGCTGTTTTTT
>TRBV7-2|13|.|TRBJ2-7|.
CASSHRTPYEQYF
TGTGCCAGCAGCCACAGGACACCCTACGAGCAGTACTTC
>TRBV6-5|14|.|TRBJ1-1|.
CASSYSDQNTEAFF
TGTGCCAGCAGTTACTCAGACCAGAACACTGAAGCTTTCTTT
>TRBV7-9|14|.|TRBJ2-1|few
CASSSTAGFDEQFF
TGTGCCAGCAGCTCCACCGCGGGTTTCGATGAGCAGTTCTTC
>TRBV7-4|14|.|TRBJ2-5|.
CASSLPPTEETQYF
TGTGCCAGCAGCTTACCACCCACGGAAGAGACCCAGTACTTC
>TRBV7-2|13|.|TRBJ1-2|few
CASSNPPTYGYTF
TGTGCCAGCAGCAACCCGCCTACATATGGCTACACCTTC
>TRBV12-3/TRBV12-4|13|.|TRBJ2-7|.
CASTDGTPREQYF
TGTGCCAGCACGGACGGGACTCCTCGCGAGCAGTACTTC
>TRBV4-1|16|.|TRBJ1-2|few
CASSQDVAGQGNGYTF
TGCGCCAGCAGCCAAGACGTAGCTGGGCAGGGGAATGGCTACACCTTC
>TRBV29-1|13|.|TRBJ2-7|few
CSVEDSRRIEQYF
TGCAGCGTTGAAGATAGCAGACGGATCGAGCAGTACTTC
>TRBV6-1|16|.|TRBJ1-2|few
CASTEKQGPLRYGYTF
TGTGCCAGCACCGAGAAGCAGGGGCCTTTAAGATATGGCTACACCTTC
>TRBV6-1|14|TRBD1|TRBJ2-7|.
CASEDRTGSYEQYF
TGTGCCAGCGAGGACAGGACTGGCTCCTACGAGCAGTACTTC
>TRBV28|13|.|TRBJ2-1|few
CASSPTPYNEQFF
TGTGCCAGCAGCCCGACCCCTTACAATGAGCAGTTCTTC
>TRBV7-9|15|TRBD1|TRBJ1-2|few
CASSAAGTGFFGYTF
TGTGCCAGCAGCGCCGCCGGGACAGGTTTTTTTGGCTACACCTTC
>TRBV7-4|12|.|TRBJ2-7|.
CASSLVGDEQYF
TGTGCCAGCAGCTTAGTGGGGGACGAGCAGTACTTC
>TRBV12-3/TRBV12-4|12|.|TRBJ2-7|.
CASSPTSYEQYF
TGTGCCAGCAGCCCGACATCCTACGAGCAGTACTTC
>TRBV7-8|20|.|TRBJ2-1|few
CASSRIPGQRGGHSYNEQFF
TGTGCCAGCAGCCGGATACCGGGACAGAGGGGGGGGCACTCCTACAATGAGCAGTTCTTC
>TRBV28|15|.|TRBJ2-7|few
CASSSYRTGSYEQYF
TGTGCCAGCAGTTCGTACAGGACTGGCTCCTACGAGCAGTACTTC
>TRBV7-9|11|.|TRBJ2-7|many
CASSSNYEQYF
TGTGCCAGCAGCTCGAACTACGAGCAGTACTTC
>TRBV7-9|14|TRBD2|TRBJ2-1|few
CASSISGRAGEQFF
TGTGCCAGCAGCATTAGCGGGAGGGCCGGTGAGCAGTTCTTC
>TRBV5-1|16|TRBD1|TRBJ1-2|.
CASSLRQGAAGGGYTF
TGCGCCAGCAGCTTACGACAGGGGGCCGCGGGGGGAGGCTACACCTTC
>TRBV11-2|15|.|TRBJ2-6|many
CASSLGAMGANVLTF
TGTGCCAGCAGCTTGGGGGCGATGGGGGCCAACGTCCTGACTTTC
>TRBV7-2|11|.|TRBJ2-5|few
CASKSPGTQYF
TGTGCCAGCAAATCCCCGGGGACCCAGTACTTC
>TRBV15|14|.|TRBJ1-2|many
CATSKRTDGYGYTF
TGTGCCACCAGCAAAAGGACGGACGGCTATGGCTACACCTTC